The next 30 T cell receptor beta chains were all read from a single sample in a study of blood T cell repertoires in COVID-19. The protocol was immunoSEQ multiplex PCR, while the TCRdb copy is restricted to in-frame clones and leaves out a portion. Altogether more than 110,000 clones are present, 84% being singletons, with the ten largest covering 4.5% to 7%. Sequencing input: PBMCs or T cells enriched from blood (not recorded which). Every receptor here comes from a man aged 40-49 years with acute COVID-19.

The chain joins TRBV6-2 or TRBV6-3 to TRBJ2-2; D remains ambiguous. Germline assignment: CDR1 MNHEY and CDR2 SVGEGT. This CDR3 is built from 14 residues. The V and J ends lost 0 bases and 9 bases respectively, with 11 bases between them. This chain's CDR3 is CASSYSLRSRELFF. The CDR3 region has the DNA TGTGCCAGCAGTTACTCTTTGCGTTCCAGGGAGCTGTTTTTT.

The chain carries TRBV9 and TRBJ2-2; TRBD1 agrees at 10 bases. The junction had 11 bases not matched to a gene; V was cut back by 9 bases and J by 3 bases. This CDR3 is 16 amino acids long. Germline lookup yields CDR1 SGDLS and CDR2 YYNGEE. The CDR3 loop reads CATGDRGGPDTGELFF. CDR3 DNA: TGTGCCACGGGGGACAGGGGAGGACCTGACACCGGGGAGCTGTTTTTT.

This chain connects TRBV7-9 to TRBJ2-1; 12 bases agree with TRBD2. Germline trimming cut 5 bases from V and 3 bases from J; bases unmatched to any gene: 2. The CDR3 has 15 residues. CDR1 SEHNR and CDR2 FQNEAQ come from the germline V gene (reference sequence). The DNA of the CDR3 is TGTGCCAGCAGCCTGGGACTAGCGGGCTACAATGAGCAGTTCTTC. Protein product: CASSLGLAGYNEQFF. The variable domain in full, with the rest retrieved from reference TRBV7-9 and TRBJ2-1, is DTGVSQNPRHKITKRGQNVTFRCDPISEHNRLYWYRQTLGQGPEFLTYFQNEAQLEKSRLLSDRFSAERPKGSFSTLEIQRTEQGDSAMYLCASSLGLAGYNEQFFGPGTRLTVL.

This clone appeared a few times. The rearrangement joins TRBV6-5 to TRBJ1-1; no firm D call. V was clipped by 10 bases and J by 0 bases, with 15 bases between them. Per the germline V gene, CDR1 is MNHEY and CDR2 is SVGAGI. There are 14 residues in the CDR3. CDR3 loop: CAIRREGMNTEAFF. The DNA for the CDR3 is TGTGCCATCCGTCGGGAGGGAATGAACACTGAAGCTTTCTTT.

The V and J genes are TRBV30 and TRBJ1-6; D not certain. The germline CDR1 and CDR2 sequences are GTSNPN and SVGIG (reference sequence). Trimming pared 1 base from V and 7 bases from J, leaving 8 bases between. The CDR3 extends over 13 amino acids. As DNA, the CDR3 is TGTGCCTGGAGTGAACAGCCAAATTCACCCCTCCACTTT. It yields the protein CAWSEQPNSPLHF.

The CDR3 sequence: CASSTGTGFQPQHF. The CDR3 DNA reads as TGTGCCAGCAGCACCGGGACAGGGTTTCAGCCCCAGCATTTT. The rearrangement links TRBV28 to TRBJ1-5, with 9 bases that match TRBD1. The CDR3 contains 14 residues. Per germline, CDR1 MDHEN and CDR2 SYDVKM. V dropped 6 bases and J dropped 6; count of bases not matched to a gene: 6.

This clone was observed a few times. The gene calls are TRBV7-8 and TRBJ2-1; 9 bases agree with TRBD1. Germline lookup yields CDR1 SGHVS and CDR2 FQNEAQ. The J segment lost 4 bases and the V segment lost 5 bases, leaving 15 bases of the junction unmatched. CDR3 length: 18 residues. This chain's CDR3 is CASSPNGWTGATYNEQFF. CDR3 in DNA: TGTGCCAGCAGCCCGAATGGGTGGACAGGGGCAACGTACAATGAGCAGTTCTTC.

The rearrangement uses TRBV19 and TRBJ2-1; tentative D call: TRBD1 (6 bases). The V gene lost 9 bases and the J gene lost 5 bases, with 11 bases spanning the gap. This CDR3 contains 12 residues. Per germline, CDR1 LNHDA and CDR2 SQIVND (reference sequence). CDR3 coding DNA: TGTGCCAGCGGACAGATACACAATGAGCAGTTCTTC. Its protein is CASGQIHNEQFF. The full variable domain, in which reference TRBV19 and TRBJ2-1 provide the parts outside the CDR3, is DGGITQSPKYLFRKEGQNVTLSCEQNLNHDAMYWYRQDPGQGLRLIYYSQIVNDFQKGDIAEGYSVSREKKESFPLTVTSAQKNPTAFYLCASGQIHNEQFFGPGTRLTVL.

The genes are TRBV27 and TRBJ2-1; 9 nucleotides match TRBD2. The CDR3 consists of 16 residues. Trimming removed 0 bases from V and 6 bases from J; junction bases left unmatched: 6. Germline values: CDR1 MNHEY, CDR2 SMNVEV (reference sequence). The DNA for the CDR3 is TGTGCCAGCAGTTTATCGTTAGCGGGAGCCCTCAATGAGCAGTTCTTC. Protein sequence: CASSLSLAGALNEQFF.

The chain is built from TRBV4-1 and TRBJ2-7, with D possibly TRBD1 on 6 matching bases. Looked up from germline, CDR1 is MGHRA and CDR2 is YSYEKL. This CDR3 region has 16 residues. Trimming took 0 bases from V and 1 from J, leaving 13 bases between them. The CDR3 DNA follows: TGCGCCAGCAGCCAAGAGCCAGGAAGGGGGTCCTACGAGCAGTACTTC. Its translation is CASSQEPGRGSYEQYF.

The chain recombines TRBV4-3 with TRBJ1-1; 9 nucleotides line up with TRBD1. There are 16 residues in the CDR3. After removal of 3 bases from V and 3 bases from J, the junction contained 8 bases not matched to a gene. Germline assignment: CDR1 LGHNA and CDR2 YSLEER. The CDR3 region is CASSQGTGSGDTEAFF. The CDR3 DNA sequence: TGCGCCAGCAGCCAGGGGACAGGGTCGGGGGACACTGAAGCTTTCTTT.

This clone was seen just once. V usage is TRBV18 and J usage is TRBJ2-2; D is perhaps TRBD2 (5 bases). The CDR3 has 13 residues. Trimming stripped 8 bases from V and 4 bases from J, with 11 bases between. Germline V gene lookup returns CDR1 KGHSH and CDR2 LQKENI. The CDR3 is CASAGLSTGELFF. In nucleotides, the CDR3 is TGTGCCAGCGCCGGACTCTCCACCGGGGAGCTGTTTTTT.

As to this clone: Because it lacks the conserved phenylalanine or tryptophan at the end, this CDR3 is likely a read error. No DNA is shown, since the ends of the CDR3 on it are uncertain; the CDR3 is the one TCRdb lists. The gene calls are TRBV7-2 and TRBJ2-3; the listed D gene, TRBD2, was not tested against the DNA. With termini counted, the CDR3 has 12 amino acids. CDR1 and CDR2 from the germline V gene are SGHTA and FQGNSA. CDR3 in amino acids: CASSLPGLAVVC.

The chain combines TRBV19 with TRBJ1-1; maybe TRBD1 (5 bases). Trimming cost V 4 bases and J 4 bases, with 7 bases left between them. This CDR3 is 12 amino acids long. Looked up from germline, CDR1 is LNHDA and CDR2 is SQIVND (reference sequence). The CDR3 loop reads CASSNGATEAFF. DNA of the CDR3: TGTGCCAGTAGTAATGGGGCCACTGAAGCTTTCTTT. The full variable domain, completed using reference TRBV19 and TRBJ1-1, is DGGITQSPKYLFRKEGQNVTLSCEQNLNHDAMYWYRQDPGQGLRLIYYSQIVNDFQKGDIAEGYSVSREKKESFPLTVTSAQKNPTAFYLCASSNGATEAFFGQGTRLTVV.

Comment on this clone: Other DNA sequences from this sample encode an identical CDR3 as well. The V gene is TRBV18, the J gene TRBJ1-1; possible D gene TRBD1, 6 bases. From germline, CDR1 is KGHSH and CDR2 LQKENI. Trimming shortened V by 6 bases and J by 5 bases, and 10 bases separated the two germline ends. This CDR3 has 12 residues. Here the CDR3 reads CASSPGQTEAFF. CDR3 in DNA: TGTGCCAGCTCGCCCGGACAGACTGAAGCTTTCTTT.

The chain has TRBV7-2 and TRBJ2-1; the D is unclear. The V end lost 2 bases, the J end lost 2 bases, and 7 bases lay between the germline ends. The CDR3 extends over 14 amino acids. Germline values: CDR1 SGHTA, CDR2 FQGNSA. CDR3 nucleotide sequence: TGTGCCAGCAGCTTAACACAAGCCTACAATGAGCAGTTCTTC. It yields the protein CASSLTQAYNEQFF.

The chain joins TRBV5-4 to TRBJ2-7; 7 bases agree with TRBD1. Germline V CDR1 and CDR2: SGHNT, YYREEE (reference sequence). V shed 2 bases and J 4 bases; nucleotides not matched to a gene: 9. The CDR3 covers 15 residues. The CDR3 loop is CASSLSVDRDYEQYF. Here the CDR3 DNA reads TGTGCCAGCAGCTTAAGCGTTGACAGGGATTACGAGCAGTACTTC.

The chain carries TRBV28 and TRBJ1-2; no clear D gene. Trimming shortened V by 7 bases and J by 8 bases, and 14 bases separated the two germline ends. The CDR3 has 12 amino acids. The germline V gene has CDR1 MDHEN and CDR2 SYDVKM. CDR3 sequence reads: CASTLRGSGYTF. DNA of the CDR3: TGTGCCAGCACTCTTAGAGGGTCGGGCTACACCTTC.

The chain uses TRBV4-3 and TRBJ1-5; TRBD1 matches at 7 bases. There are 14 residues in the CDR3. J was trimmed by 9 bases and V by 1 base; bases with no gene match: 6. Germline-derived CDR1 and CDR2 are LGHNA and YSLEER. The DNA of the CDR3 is TGCGCCAGCAGCCAAGGTATCAGGACAGGGCCCCAGCATTTT. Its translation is CASSQGIRTGPQHF.

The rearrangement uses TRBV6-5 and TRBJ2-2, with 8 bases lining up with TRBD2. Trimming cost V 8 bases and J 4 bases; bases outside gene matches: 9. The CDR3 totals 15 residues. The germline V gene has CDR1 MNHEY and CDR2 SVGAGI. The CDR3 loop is CASALGRATTGELFF. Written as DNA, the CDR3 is TGTGCCAGCGCCCTCGGGAGGGCGACCACCGGGGAGCTGTTTTTT.

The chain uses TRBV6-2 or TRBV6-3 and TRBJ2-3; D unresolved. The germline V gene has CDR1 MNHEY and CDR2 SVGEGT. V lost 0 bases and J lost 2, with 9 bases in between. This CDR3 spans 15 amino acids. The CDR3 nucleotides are TGTGCCAGCAGTTACTCATGGCCGAACACAGATACGCAGTATTTT. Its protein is CASSYSWPNTDTQYF.

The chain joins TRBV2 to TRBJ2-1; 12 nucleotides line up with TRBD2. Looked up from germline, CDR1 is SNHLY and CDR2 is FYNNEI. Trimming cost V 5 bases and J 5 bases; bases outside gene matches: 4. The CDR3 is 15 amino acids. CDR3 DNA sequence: TGTGCCAGCAGTACACTAGCGGGGGGTAACAATGAGCAGTTCTTC. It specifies CASSTLAGGNNEQFF.

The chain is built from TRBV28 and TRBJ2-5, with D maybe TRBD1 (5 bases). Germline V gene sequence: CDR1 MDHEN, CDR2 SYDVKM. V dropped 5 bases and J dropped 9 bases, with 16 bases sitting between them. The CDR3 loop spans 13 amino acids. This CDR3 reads CASSADPLGAQYF. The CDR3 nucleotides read TGTGCCAGCAGTGCAGACCCTCTAGGGGCCCAGTACTTC.

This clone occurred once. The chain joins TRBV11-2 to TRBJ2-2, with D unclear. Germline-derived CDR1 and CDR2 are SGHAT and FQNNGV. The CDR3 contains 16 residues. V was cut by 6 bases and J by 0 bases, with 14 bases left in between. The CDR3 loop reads CASSFTRLTNTGELFF. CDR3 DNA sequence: TGTGCCAGCAGTTTTACGCGGCTCACGAACACCGGGGAGCTGTTTTTT.

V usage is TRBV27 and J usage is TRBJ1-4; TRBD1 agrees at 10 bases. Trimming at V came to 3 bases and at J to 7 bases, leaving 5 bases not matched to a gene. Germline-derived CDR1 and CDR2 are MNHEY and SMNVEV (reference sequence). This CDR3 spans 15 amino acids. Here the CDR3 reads CASSFGQGEVEKLFF. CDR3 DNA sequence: TGTGCCAGCAGTTTTGGACAGGGGGAGGTTGAAAAACTGTTTTTT.

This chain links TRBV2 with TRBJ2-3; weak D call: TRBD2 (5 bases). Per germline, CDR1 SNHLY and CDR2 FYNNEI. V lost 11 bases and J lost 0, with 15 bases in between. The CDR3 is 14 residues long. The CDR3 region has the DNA TGTGCCTCAGAGGCGGGTCCGAGCACAGATACGCAGTATTTT. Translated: CASEAGPSTDTQYF.

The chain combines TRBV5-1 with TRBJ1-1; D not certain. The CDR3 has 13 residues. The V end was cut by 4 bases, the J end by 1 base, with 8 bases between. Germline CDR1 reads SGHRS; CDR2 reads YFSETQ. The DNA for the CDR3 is TGCGCCAGCAGCATCACAGCGAACACTGAAGCTTTCTTT. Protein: CASSITANTEAFF.

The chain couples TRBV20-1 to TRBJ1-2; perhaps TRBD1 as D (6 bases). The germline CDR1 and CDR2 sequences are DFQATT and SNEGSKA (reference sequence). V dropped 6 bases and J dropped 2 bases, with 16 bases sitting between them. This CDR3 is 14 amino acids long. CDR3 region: CSASVAGANYGYTF. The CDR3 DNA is TGCAGTGCCAGTGTGGCAGGGGCCAACTATGGCTACACCTTC.

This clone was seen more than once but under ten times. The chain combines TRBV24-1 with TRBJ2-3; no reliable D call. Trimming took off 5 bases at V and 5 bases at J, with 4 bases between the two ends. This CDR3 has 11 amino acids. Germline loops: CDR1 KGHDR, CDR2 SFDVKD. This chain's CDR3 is CATSALDTQYF. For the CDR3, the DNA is TGTGCCACCAGTGCCCTAGATACGCAGTATTTT.

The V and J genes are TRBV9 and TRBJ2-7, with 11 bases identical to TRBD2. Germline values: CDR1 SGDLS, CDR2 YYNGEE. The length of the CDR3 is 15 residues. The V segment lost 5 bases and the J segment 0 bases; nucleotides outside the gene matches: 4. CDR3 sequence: CASSAGTSGSYEQYF. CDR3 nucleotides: TGTGCCAGCAGTGCCGGGACTAGCGGCTCCTACGAGCAGTACTTC.